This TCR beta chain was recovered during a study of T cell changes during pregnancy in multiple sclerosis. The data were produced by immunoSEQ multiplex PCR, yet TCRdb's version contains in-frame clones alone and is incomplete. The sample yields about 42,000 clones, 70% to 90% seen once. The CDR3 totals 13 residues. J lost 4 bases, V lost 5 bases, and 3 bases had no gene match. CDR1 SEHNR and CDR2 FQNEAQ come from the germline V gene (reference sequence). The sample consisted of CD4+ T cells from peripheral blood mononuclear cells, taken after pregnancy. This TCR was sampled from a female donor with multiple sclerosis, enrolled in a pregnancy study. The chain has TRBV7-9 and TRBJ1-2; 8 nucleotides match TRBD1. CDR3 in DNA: TGTGCCAGCAGCGCAGGGACAGGCTATGGCTACACCTTC. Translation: CASSAGTGYGYTF.